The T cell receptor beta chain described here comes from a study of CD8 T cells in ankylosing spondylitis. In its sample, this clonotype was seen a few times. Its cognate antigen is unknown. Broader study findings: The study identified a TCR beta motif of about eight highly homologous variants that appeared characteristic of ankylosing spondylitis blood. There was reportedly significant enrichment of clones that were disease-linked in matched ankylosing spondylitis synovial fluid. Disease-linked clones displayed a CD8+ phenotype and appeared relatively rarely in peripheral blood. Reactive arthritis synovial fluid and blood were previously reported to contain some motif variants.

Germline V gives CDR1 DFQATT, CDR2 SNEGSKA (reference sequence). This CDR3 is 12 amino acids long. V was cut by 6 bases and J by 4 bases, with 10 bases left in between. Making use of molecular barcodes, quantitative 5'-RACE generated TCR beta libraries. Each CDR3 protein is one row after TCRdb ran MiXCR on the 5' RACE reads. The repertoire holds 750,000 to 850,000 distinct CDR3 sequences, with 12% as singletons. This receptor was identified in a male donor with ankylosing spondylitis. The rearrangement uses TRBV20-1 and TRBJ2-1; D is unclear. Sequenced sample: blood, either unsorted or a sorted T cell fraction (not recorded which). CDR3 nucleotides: TGCAGTGCCCCAGGACGGTACAATGAGCAGTTCTTC. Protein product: CSAPGRYNEQFF.